This entry concerns a single TCR beta chain. 60 Vbeta and 13 Jbeta primers were used in PCR. TCRdb's copy holds only in-frame clones and misses some; the assay was immunoSEQ multiplex PCR. The sample comprises around 120,000 clones, roughly three quarters of which are singletons, and approximately 4.3% rests with the top ten. The sample is drawn from a study of cytomegalovirus exposure and HLA in healthy donors. Trimming cost V 1 base and J 1 base, with 10 bases left between them. CDR3 length equals 15 residues. In germline, CDR1 is MGHRA, CDR2 YSYEKL. The material sequenced was PBMCs. The origin of this receptor is a man between 25 and 39 years old in good health and CMV-seropositive. V usage is TRBV4-1 and J usage is TRBJ1-1; D gene uncertain. In DNA form, the CDR3 reads TGCGCCAGCAGCCAAGCCTCCCCCCGGAACACTGAAGCTTTCTTT. Its translation is CASSQASPRNTEAFF.